In this sample, the clone carrying this T cell receptor beta chain turned up once. CDR3 length: 16 amino acids. V was clipped by 5 bases and J by 7 bases, with 21 bases between them. Germline V CDR1 and CDR2: MNHNY, SVGAGI (reference sequence). TCRdb keeps only in-frame clones here, not all; method: immunoSEQ multiplex PCR. The sample has fewer than 150,000 clones, over 80% seen once. The source of the sample is a study of T cells after somatic rescue of genetic block. The V gene is TRBV6-6, the J gene TRBJ2-1, with D perhaps assigned TRBD1 or TRBD2 (7 bases each). This clonotype originated in a woman aged 18-29 years. Sequenced: peripheral blood mononuclear cells (PBMCs). The CDR3 protein is CASSSPRGGPENEQFF. The CDR3 coding sequence is TGTGCCAGCAGTAGCCCCAGGGGGGGGCCCGAAAATGAGCAGTTCTTC.